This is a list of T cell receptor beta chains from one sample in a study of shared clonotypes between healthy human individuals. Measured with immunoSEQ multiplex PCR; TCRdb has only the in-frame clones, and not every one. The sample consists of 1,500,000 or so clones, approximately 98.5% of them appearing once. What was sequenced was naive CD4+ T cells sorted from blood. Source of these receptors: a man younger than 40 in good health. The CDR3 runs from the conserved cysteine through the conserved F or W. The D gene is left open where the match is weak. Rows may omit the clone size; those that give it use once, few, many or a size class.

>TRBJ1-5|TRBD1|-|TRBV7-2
TGTGCCAGCAGCCCGGACAGGAACCAGCCCCAGCATTTT
CASSPDRNQPQHF
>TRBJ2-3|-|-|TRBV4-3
TGCGCCAGCAGCCACGGCACCCTGGTAACAGATACGCAGTATTTT
CASSHGTLVTDTQYF
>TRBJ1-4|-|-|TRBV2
TGTGCCAGCAGCGGTTTGGGCACAACTAATGAAAAACTGTTTTTT
CASSGLGTTNEKLFF
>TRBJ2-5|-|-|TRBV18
TGTGCCAGCTCGGAACAGCGCCGGGAGACCCAGTACTTC
CASSEQRRETQYF
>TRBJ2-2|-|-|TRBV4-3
TGCGCCAGCAGCCAAGGCACAGGGGAGGCCGGGGAGCTGTTTTTT
CASSQGTGEAGELFF
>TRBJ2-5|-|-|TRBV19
TGTGCCAGTAGTACCTCCCGTGGGACCCAGTACTTC
CASSTSRGTQYF
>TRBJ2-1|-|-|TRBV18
TGTGCCAGCTCACTGAAAGGGGGTCAGGAGCAGTTCTTC
CASSLKGGQEQFF
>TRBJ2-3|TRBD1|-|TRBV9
TGTGCCAGCAGCGTATTACAGGGGAGCACAGATACGCAGTATTTT
CASSVLQGSTDTQYF
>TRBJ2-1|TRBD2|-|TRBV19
TGTGCCAGTAGTATAGCGCTAGCGGGAGTTGGTGAGCAGTTCTTC
CASSIALAGVGEQFF
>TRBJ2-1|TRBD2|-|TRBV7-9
TGTGCCAGCAGCTTAGGAAGTAGCGGGACCGTTTTCTTC
CASSLGSSGTVFF
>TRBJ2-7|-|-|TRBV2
TGTGCCAGCAGGGTAACCTACGAGCAGTACTTC
CASRVTYEQYF
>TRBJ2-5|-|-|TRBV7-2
TGTGCCAGCAGCTTCACCGGGACACCAGAGACCCAGTACTTC
CASSFTGTPETQYF
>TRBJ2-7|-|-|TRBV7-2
TGTGCCAGCAGCCGGGACTTAACCTACGAGCAGTACTTC
CASSRDLTYEQYF
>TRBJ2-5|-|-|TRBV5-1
TGCGCCAGCAGCTTGGGCACCCAAGAGACCCAGTACTTC
CASSLGTQETQYF
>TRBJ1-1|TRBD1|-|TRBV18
TGTGCCAGCTCATTGGGGACAGGCGGGGACACTGAAGCTTTCTTT
CASSLGTGGDTEAFF
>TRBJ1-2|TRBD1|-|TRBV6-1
TGTGCCTGTAACAGGGGCGCCAACTATGGCTACACCTTC
CACNRGANYGYTF
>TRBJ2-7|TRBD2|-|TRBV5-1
TGCGCCAGCAGCGATAAAGCGGGAGCCCCTACCGAGCAGTACTTC
CASSDKAGAPTEQYF
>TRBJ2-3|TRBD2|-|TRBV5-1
TGCGCCAGCAGGGATTGGGGACGACGGGCGGGAGAAGACGGCACAGATACGCAGTATTTT
CASRDWGRRAGEDGTDTQYF
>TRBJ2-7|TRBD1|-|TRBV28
TGTGCCAGCAGTTTTGGACGGACAGGGCGTTCCTACGAGCAGTACTTC
CASSFGRTGRSYEQYF
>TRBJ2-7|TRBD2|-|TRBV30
TGTGCCTGCTCTCTGGCGGGAGGGCACGAGCAGTACTTC
CACSLAGGHEQYF
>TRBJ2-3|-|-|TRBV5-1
TGCGCCAGCAGCTTGGGGGACGTCACAGATACGCAGTATTTT
CASSLGDVTDTQYF
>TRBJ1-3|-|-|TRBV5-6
TGTGCCAGCAGCTTGAGGAGAAACACCATATATTTT
CASSLRRNTIYF
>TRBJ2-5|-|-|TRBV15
TGTGCCACCAGCAGACTCAAAACGGACCCGTCGGAGACCCAGTACTTC
CATSRLKTDPSETQYF
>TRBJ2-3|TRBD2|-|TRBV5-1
TGCGCCAGCAGCTCCGCGGGGGGGACAGATACGCAGTATTTT
CASSSAGGTDTQYF
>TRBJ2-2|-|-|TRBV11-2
TGTGCCAGCAGCCCCAGGACGTTCACCGGGGAGCTGTTTTTT
CASSPRTFTGELFF
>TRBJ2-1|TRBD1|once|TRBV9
TGTGCCAGCAGCGTAGGACAGGGGCCCTACAATGAGCAGTTCTTC
CASSVGQGPYNEQFF
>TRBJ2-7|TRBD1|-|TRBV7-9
TGTGCCAGCAGCTTAGGGGACAGGTCTTACGAGCAGTACTTC
CASSLGDRSYEQYF
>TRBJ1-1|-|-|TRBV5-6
TGTGCCAGCAGCGGACGGGTGAACACTGAAGCTTTCTTT
CASSGRVNTEAFF
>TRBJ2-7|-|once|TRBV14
TGTGCCAGCAGCCCTAGACCCACTTCCTACGAGCAGTACTTC
CASSPRPTSYEQYF
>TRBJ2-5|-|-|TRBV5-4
TGTGCCAGCAGCTTGTCCCTGGGACAAAGCCAAGAGACCCAGTACTTC
CASSLSLGQSQETQYF
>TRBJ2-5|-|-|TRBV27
TGTGCCAGCAGTTTTTGGGGGGCGCCGGATACCCAGTACTTC
CASSFWGAPDTQYF
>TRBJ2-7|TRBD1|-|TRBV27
TGTGCCAGCAGGACAGGGGGCCTTCCACGCGAGCAGTACTTC
CASRTGGLPREQYF
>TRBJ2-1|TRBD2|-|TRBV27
TGTGCCAGCAGGCGACTAGCGGAGTACAATGAGCAGTTCTTC
CASRRLAEYNEQFF
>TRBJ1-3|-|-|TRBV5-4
TGTGCCAGCAGCCCCCGGGGCCAGGGACCTGGAAACACCATATATTTT
CASSPRGQGPGNTIYF
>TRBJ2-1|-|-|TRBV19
TGTGCCAGTAGTAATGTGGGGTGGCAGTTCTTC
CASSNVGWQFF
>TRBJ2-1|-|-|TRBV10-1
TGCGCCAGCAGTGAGCACGGAGGATTCTCCTACAATGAGCAGTTCTTC
CASSEHGGFSYNEQFF
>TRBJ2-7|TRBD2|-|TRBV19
TGTGCCAGTAGTATTAGTCCTGGCGGGAGTTACGAGCAGTACTTC
CASSISPGGSYEQYF
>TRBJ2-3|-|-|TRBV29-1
TGCAGCGCCTCCAGGGTGACAGATACGCAGTATTTT
CSASRVTDTQYF
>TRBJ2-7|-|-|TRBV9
TGTGCCAGCAGCGTGGGGCAGGCTTACTCCTACGAGCAGTACTTC
CASSVGQAYSYEQYF
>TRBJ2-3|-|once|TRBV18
TGTGCCAGCTCACCACCTCACCGTCCTCCCACAGATACGCAGTATTTT
CASSPPHRPPTDTQYF
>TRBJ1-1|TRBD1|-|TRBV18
TGTGCCAGCTCACCATTGGACAGGGTAGGAACTGAAGCTTTCTTT
CASSPLDRVGTEAFF
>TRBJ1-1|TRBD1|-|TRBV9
TGTGCCAGCAGCTTAGGGACAGGGGGCGTCGCTGAAGCTTTCTTT
CASSLGTGGVAEAFF
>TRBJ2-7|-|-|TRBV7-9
TGTGCCAGCAGCTTGGGGCTAAATACTTACGAGCAGTACTTC
CASSLGLNTYEQYF
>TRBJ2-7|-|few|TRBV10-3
TGTGCCATCAGTGACGTCTACGAGCAGTACTTC
CAISDVYEQYF
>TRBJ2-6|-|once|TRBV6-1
TGTGCCAGCAGTGAGAGTAAGGGGAGGTCTGGGGCCAACGTCCTGACTTTC
CASSESKGRSGANVLTF